A selection of T cell receptor beta chains follows, all from one sample in a study of cytomegalovirus exposure and HLA in healthy donors. Produced via immunoSEQ multiplex PCR; TCRdb's table is partial and in-frame only. The table shows 210,000 or so clones, with just under 85% occurring only once. Specimen: PBMCs. These receptors were obtained from a woman in her 40s in good health and CMV-seronegative. Each CDR3 is given with its conserved first and last residue. The order of the fields is CDR3 protein, CDR3 DNA, V gene, clone size, J gene, D gene. A D gene is named only where the DNA matches it firmly. Only part of the rows carry a size: once, few, many, or a class if the clone is expanded.

cdr3_aa: CASSTQTGRYEQYF
cdr3_nt: TGTGCCAGCAGTACCCAGACAGGGAGATACGAGCAGTACTTC
v_call: TRBV6-1
clone_size: .
j_call: TRBJ2-7
d_call: TRBD1

cdr3_aa: CASSPLAGPPTHTDTQYF
cdr3_nt: TGTGCCAGTAGTCCACTAGCGGGGCCCCCCACCCACACAGATACGCAGTATTTT
v_call: TRBV19
clone_size: .
j_call: TRBJ2-3
d_call: TRBD2

cdr3_aa: CASSSNRVQSYEQYF
cdr3_nt: TGTGCCAGCAGCTCCAACAGGGTCCAGTCCTACGAGCAGTACTTC
v_call: TRBV7-9
clone_size: .
j_call: TRBJ2-7
d_call: .

cdr3_aa: CASSHQGGANAFF
cdr3_nt: TGTGCCAGCAGCCACCAGGGGGGCGCGAATGCTTTCTTT
v_call: TRBV11-3
clone_size: .
j_call: TRBJ1-1
d_call: TRBD1

cdr3_aa: CASSLTGASSGNTIYF
cdr3_nt: TGTGCCAGCAGCTTGACAGGGGCGTCCTCTGGAAACACCATATATTTT
v_call: TRBV7-6
clone_size: few
j_call: TRBJ1-3
d_call: TRBD1

cdr3_aa: CASSMGPGLEKLFF
cdr3_nt: TGTGCCAGTAGTATGGGACCGGGACTTGAAAAACTGTTTTTT
v_call: TRBV19
clone_size: .
j_call: TRBJ1-4
d_call: .

cdr3_aa: CASTKQAGRGYTF
cdr3_nt: TGTGCCAGCACGAAACAGGCGGGGCGAGGCTACACCTTC
v_call: TRBV7-3
clone_size: .
j_call: TRBJ1-2
d_call: .

cdr3_aa: CASSYGGATNTEAFF
cdr3_nt: TGTGCCAGCAGTTACGGAGGGGCTACGAACACTGAAGCTTTCTTT
v_call: TRBV6-5
clone_size: .
j_call: TRBJ1-1
d_call: .

cdr3_aa: CATTDRVETQYF
cdr3_nt: TGTGCCACCACCGACAGGGTAGAGACCCAGTACTTC
v_call: TRBV15
clone_size: .
j_call: TRBJ2-5
d_call: TRBD1

cdr3_aa: CASSGSPGQPYTF
cdr3_nt: TGCGCCAGCAGTGGAAGCCCGGGACAACCTTACACCTTC
v_call: TRBV10-2
clone_size: .
j_call: TRBJ1-2
d_call: .

cdr3_aa: CASSQVGGNTEAFF
cdr3_nt: TGCGCCAGCAGCCAAGTAGGGGGGAACACTGAAGCTTTCTTT
v_call: TRBV4-3
clone_size: few
j_call: TRBJ1-1
d_call: .

cdr3_aa: CASSRPGTGNYGYTF
cdr3_nt: TGTGCCAGCAGTCGTCCCGGGACAGGGAACTATGGCTACACCTTC
v_call: TRBV28
clone_size: .
j_call: TRBJ1-2
d_call: TRBD1

cdr3_aa: CASINRDRGRNGYTF
cdr3_nt: TGTGCCAGCATCAACCGGGACAGGGGGCGTAATGGCTACACCTTC
v_call: TRBV5-4
clone_size: .
j_call: TRBJ1-2
d_call: TRBD1

cdr3_aa: CASSQGGGGGKETQYF
cdr3_nt: TGTGCCAGCAGCCAGGGAGGGGGGGGAGGGAAAGAGACCCAGTACTTC
v_call: TRBV4-2
clone_size: .
j_call: TRBJ2-5
d_call: .

cdr3_aa: CASSLGRTGAGELFF
cdr3_nt: TGCGCTAGCAGCTTGGGCCGGACAGGGGCCGGGGAGCTGTTTTTT
v_call: TRBV5-1
clone_size: .
j_call: TRBJ2-2
d_call: TRBD1

cdr3_aa: CASSVGGALDYTF
cdr3_nt: TGTGCCAGCAGTGTTGGGGGGGCCTTAGACTACACCTTC
v_call: TRBV2
clone_size: .
j_call: TRBJ1-2
d_call: .